This T cell receptor beta chain originates from a study of CD8 T cells in ankylosing spondylitis. Study results and caveats: A CD8+ phenotype characterized the disease-linked clones, which were relatively rare in peripheral blood.

This clonotype was counted between two and nine times. Its antigen is unknown. TCRdb re-called the 5' RACE reads through MiXCR, storing one row per CDR3 protein. The table has around 150,000 distinct CDR3 sequences, 25% to 35% seen once. Deletions cut 2 bases from V and 2 bases from J, with 9 bases between. There are 14 residues in the CDR3. Germline loops: CDR1 KGHSH, CDR2 LQKENI. This chain links TRBV18 with TRBJ1-1; D unresolved. The sample comprised synovial fluid, either unsorted or a sorted T cell fraction (not recorded which). The clonotype originates from a male donor with ankylosing spondylitis. The CDR3 loop reads CASSPIRLNTEAFF. In DNA, the CDR3 is TGTGCCAGCTCACCAATTCGGCTAAACACTGAAGCTTTCTTT.